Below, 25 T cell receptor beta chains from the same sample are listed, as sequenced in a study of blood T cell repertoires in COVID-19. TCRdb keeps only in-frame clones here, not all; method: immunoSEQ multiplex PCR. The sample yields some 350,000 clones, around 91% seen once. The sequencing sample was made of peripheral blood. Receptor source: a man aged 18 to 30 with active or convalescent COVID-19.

The CDR3 region is CASSQGRSTGNSPLHF. In nucleotides, the CDR3 is TGCGCCAGCAGCCAAGGGAGGTCGACAGGGAATTCACCCCTCCACTTT. The V gene is TRBV4-3, the J gene TRBJ1-6; 7 nucleotides align to TRBD1. J gave up 7 bases and V 1 base, and 7 bases lay outside the gene matches. This CDR3 is 16 amino acids long. From germline, CDR1 is LGHNA and CDR2 YSLEER.

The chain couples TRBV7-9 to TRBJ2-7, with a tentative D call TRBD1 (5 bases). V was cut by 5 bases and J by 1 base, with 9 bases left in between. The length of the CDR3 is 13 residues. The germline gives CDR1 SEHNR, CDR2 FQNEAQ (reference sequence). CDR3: CASSPRQSYEQYF. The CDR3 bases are TGTGCCAGCAGCCCCCGACAGTCCTACGAGCAGTACTTC.

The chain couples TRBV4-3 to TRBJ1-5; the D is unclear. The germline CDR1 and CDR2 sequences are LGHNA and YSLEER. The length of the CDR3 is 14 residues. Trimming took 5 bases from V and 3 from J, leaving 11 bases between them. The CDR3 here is CASSGEVFNQPQHF. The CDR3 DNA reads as TGCGCCAGCAGCGGGGAGGTGTTCAATCAGCCCCAGCATTTT.

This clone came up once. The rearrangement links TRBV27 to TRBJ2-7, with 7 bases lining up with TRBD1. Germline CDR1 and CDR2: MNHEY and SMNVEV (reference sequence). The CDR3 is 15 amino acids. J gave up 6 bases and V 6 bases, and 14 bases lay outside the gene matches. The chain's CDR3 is CASSTAPDRVGEQYF. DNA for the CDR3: TGTGCCAGCAGCACAGCCCCCGACAGGGTCGGCGAGCAGTACTTC.

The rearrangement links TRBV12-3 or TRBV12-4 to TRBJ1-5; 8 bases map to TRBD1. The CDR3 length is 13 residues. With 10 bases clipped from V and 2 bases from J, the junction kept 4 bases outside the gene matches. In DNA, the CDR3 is TGTGCCACAGGACAGGGAGGCAATCAGCCCCAGCATTTT. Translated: CATGQGGNQPQHF.

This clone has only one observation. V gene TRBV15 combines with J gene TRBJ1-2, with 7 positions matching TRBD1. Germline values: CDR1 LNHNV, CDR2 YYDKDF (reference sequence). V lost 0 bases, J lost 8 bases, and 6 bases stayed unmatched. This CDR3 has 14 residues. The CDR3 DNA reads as TGTGCCACCAGCAGAGAGGGGACAGCAAGGGGCTACACCTTC. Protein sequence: CATSREGTARGYTF.

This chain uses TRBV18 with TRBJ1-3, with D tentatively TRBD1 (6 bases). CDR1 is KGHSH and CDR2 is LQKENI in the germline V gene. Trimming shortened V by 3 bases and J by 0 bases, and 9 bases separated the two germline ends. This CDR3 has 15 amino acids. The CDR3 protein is CASSPTGISGNTIYF. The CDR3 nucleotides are TGTGCCAGCTCACCGACAGGAATCTCTGGAAACACCATATATTTT.

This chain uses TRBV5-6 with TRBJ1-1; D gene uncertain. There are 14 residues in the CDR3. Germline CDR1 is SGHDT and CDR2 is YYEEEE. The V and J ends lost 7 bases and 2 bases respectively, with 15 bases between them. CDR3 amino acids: CASVKGDRNTEAFF. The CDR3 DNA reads TGTGCCAGCGTAAAGGGAGATAGAAACACTGAAGCTTTCTTT.

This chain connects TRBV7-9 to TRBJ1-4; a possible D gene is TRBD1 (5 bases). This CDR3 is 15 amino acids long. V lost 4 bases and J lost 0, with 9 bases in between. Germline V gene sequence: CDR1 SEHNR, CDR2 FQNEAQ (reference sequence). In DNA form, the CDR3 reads TGTGCCAGCAGCTCCCGGACACCAACTAATGAAAAACTGTTTTTT. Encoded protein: CASSSRTPTNEKLFF.

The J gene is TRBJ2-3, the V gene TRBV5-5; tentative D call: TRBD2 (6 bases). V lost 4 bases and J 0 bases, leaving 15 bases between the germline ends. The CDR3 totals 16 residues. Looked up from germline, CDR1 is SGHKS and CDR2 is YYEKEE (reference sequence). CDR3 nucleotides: TGTGCCAGCAGCCAACTTGGACTACCTAGCACAGATACGCAGTATTTT. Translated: CASSQLGLPSTDTQYF.

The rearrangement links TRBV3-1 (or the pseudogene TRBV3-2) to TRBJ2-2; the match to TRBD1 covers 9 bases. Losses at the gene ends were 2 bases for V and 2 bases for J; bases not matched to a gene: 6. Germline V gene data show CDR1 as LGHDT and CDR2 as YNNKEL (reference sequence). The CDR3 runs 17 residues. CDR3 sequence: CASSQTQGQGNTGELFF. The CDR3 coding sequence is TGTGCCAGCAGCCAAACTCAGGGACAGGGTAACACCGGGGAGCTGTTTTTT.

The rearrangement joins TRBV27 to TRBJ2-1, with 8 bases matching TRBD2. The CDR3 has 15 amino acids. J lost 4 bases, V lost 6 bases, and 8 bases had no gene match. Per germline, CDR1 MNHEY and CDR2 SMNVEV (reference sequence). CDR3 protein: CASRPNGRGYNEQFF. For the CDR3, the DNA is TGTGCCAGCAGACCAAACGGGAGGGGTTACAATGAGCAGTTCTTC.

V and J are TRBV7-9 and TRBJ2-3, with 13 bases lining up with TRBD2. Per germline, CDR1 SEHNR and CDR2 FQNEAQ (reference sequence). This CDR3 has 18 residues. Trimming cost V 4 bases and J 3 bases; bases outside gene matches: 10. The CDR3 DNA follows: TGTGCCAGCAGCTCCTTAAGGACTAGCGGGGGTTCGACAGATACGCAGTATTTT. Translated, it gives CASSSLRTSGGSTDTQYF.

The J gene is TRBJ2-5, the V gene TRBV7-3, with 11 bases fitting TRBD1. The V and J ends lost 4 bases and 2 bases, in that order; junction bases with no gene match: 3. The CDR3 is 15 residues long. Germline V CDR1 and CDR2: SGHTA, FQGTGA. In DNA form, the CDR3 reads TGTGCCAGCAGCTCAGGGACAGGGGGGCAAGAGACCCAGTACTTC. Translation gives CASSSGTGGQETQYF.

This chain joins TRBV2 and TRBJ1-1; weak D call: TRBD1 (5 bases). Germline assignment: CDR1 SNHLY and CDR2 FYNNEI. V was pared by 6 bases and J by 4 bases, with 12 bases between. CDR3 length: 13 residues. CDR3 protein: CASSPRVGTEAFF. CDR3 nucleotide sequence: TGTGCCAGCAGCCCCAGGGTAGGCACTGAAGCTTTCTTT.

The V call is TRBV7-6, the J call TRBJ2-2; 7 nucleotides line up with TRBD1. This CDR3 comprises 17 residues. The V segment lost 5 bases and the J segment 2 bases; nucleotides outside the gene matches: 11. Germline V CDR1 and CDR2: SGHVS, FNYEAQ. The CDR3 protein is CASSPPKTGPNTGELFF. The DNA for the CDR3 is TGTGCCAGCAGCCCGCCCAAGACAGGGCCCAACACCGGGGAGCTGTTTTTT.

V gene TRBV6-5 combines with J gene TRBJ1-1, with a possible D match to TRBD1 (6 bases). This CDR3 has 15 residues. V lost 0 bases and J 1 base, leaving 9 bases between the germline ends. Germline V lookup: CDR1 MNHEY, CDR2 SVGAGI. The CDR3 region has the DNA TGTGCCAGCAGTTACTCGACAGGCCCGAACACTGAAGCTTTCTTT. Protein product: CASSYSTGPNTEAFF.

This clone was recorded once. CDR3 nucleotide sequence: TGCAGCGTGGTAGGAAGTGGACAGGGGCTCTCCTCTGGCTACACCTTC. It specifies CSVVGSGQGLSSGYTF. The V call is TRBV29-1, the J call TRBJ1-2; TRBD1 matches at 9 bases. Per germline, CDR1 SQVTM and CDR2 ANQGSEA. V shed 6 bases and J 7 bases; nucleotides not matched to a gene: 18. The CDR3 totals 16 residues.

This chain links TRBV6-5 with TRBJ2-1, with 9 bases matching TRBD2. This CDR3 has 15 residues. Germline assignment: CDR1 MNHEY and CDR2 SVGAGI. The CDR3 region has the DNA TGTGCTTTTACCACCGGGACTAGCCCATACAATGAGCAGTTCTTC. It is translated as CAFTTGTSPYNEQFF.

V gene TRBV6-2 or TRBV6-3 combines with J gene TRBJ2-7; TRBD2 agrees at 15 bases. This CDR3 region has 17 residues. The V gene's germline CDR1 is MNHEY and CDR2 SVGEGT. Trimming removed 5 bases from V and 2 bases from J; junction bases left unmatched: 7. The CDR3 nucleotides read TGTGCCAGCAGTGGAGGACTAGCGGGAGGGCCTACCTACGAGCAGTACTTC. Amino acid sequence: CASSGGLAGGPTYEQYF.

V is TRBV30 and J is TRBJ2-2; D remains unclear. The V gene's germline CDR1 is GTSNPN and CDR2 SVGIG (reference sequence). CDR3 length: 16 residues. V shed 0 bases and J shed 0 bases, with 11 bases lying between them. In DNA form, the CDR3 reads TGTGCCTGGAGTGTACCGGGTATCGCGAACACCGGGGAGCTGTTTTTT. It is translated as CAWSVPGIANTGELFF.

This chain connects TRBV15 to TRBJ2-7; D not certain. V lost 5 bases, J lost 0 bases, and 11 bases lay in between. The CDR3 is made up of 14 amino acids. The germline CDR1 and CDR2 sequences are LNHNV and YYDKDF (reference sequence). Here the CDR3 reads CATSRGPASYEQYF. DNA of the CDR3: TGTGCCACCAGCCGCGGTCCAGCCTCCTACGAGCAGTACTTC.

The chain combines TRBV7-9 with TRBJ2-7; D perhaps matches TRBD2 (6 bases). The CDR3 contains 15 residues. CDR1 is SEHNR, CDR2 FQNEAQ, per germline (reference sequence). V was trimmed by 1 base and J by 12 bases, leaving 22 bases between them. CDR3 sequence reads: CASSLVVAGVLALYF. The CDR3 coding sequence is TGTGCCAGCAGCTTAGTCGTGGCTGGAGTTCTAGCGTTGTACTTC.

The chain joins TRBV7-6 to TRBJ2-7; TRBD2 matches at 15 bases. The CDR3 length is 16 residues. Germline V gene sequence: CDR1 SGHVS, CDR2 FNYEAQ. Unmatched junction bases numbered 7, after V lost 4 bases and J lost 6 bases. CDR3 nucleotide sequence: TGTGCCAGCAGCTACGGACTAGCGGGGGGGCTTCTCGAGCAGTACTTC. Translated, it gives CASSYGLAGGLLEQYF.

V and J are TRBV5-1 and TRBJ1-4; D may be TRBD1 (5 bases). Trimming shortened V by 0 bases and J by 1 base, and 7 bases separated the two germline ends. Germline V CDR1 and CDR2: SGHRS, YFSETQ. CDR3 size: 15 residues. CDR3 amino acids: CASSLAGVTNEKLFF. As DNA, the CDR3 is TGCGCCAGCAGCTTGGCGGGGGTAACTAATGAAAAACTGTTTTTT.